Below are 21 T cell receptor beta chains sequenced from a single sample in a study of CD8 T cells in Susac syndrome. Reverse transcription of roughly 0.45 to 1 ug RNA was carried out with random hexamers. Via MiXCR, TCRdb re-called the immunoSEQ multiplex PCR reads, giving one row per CDR3 protein. Of approximately 120,000 distinct CDR3 sequences listed, around 95% are singletons. Sequencing used CD8+ T cells from PBMCs. Every receptor here comes from a human donor with Susac syndrome.

This chain connects TRBV28 to TRBJ2-6; unclear D gene. Germline loops: CDR1 MDHEN, CDR2 SYDVKM. Trimming left V 11 bases short and J 0 bases short, with 17 bases between. This CDR3 spans 16 amino acids. The CDR3 bases are TGTGCCTCAGCTGCTAGGATAAGCTCTGGGGCCAACGTCCTGACTTTC. Residues: CASAARISSGANVLTF.

This chain joins TRBV12-5 and TRBJ2-3; no clear D. Trimming removed 0 bases at V and 6 bases at J, with 4 bases between. CDR1 is LGHNT, CDR2 FRNRAP, per germline. CDR3 length: 12 residues. The chain's CDR3 is CASGLVRDTQYF. The CDR3 DNA reads TGTGCTAGTGGTTTGGTGCGGGATACGCAGTATTTT. Using reference TRBV12-5 and TRBJ2-3 for the parts outside the CDR3, the full variable domain is DARVTQTPRHKVTEMGQEVTMRCQPILGHNTVFWYRQTMMQGLELLAYFRNRAPLDDSGMPKDRFSAEMPDATLATLKIQPSEPRDSAVYFCASGLVRDTQYFGPGTRLTVL.

V gene TRBV7-9 combines with J gene TRBJ2-7; 8 nucleotides match TRBD1. The CDR3 length is 14 residues. CDR1 SEHNR and CDR2 FQNEAQ come from the germline V gene (reference sequence). With 5 bases clipped from V and 5 bases from J, the junction kept 8 bases outside the gene matches. Here the CDR3 DNA reads TGTGCCAGCAGCCCCCGGGACAGGCCCCACGAGCAGTACTTC. This translates into CASSPRDRPHEQYF.

V usage is TRBV20-1 and J usage is TRBJ2-7; D is ambiguous. V was trimmed by 5 bases and J by 2 bases, leaving 13 bases between them. CDR3 length equals 13 residues. Germline V gene lookup returns CDR1 DFQATT and CDR2 SNEGSKA (reference sequence). In nucleotides, the CDR3 is TGCAGTGCTCTCCCGGACGGTACCTACGAGCAGTACTTC. Amino acids: CSALPDGTYEQYF.

A few counts support this clonotype. The chain combines TRBV4-1 with TRBJ1-5; D remains ambiguous. The CDR3 has 13 amino acids. Germline V lookup: CDR1 MGHRA, CDR2 YSYEKL. V lost 1 base and J 2 bases, leaving 3 bases between the germline ends. CDR3: CASSQGGNQPQHF. The CDR3 DNA sequence: TGCGCCAGCAGCCAAGGCGGCAATCAGCCCCAGCATTTT.

This sequence joins TRBV4-2 and TRBJ2-7; D may be TRBD2 (6 bases). Per germline, CDR1 LGHNA and CDR2 YNFKEQ. CDR3 size: 15 residues. Trimming cost V 1 base and J 0 bases, with 10 bases left between them. The CDR3 DNA sequence: TGTGCCAGCAGCCAAGGGCGCGGGGACTCCTACGAGCAGTACTTC. Residues: CASSQGRGDSYEQYF.

The chain uses TRBV20-1 and TRBJ2-7; the match to TRBD1 covers 8 bases. The CDR3 sequence is 21 residues long. Germline lookup yields CDR1 DFQATT and CDR2 SNEGSKA (reference sequence). The V and J ends lost 6 bases and 2 bases, in that order; junction bases with no gene match: 30. The CDR3 loop reads CSASSVGQDFLRGIVPYEQYF. The CDR3 region has the DNA TGCAGTGCAAGCTCAGTGGGACAGGACTTTCTCCGGGGTATTGTCCCCTACGAGCAGTACTTC.

V gene TRBV6-4 combines with J gene TRBJ1-2, with TRBD1 matching 11 bases. The CDR3 length is 16 residues. The junction had 10 bases not matched to a gene; V was cut back by 6 bases and J by 4 bases. From germline, CDR1 is MRHNA and CDR2 SNTAGT. Written as DNA, the CDR3 is TGTGCCAGCAGCCCGGGACAGGGGGACGGTAGCTATGGCTACACCTTC. Its protein is CASSPGQGDGSYGYTF.

The rearrangement uses TRBV7-3 and TRBJ2-7; 10 bases are shared with TRBD1. The CDR3 spans 17 residues. Trimming took 4 bases from V and 0 from J; bases not matched to a gene: 9. Germline CDR1 and CDR2: SGHTA and FQGTGA. In DNA, the CDR3 is TGTGCCAGCAGCTCAAACACGGGACAGGGGACCTCCTACGAGCAGTACTTC. It is translated as CASSSNTGQGTSYEQYF.

The chain couples TRBV5-4 to TRBJ2-7; D not resolved. V was shortened by 0 bases and J by 2 bases, with 6 bases between the two germline ends. The germline gives CDR1 SGHNT, CDR2 YYREEE (reference sequence). This CDR3 has 13 residues. This chain's CDR3 is CASSLGPPYEQYF. CDR3 in DNA: TGTGCCAGCAGCTTGGGCCCACCCTACGAGCAGTACTTC.

This chain connects TRBV28 to TRBJ1-2; perhaps TRBD1 as D (6 bases). This CDR3 is 14 amino acids long. The V gene lost 3 bases and the J gene lost 0 bases, with 8 bases spanning the gap. The germline V gene encodes CDR1 MDHEN and CDR2 SYDVKM. The CDR3 DNA reads TGTGCCAGCAGTTTTAGGGGGGCTAACTATGGCTACACCTTC. It codes for CASSFRGANYGYTF.

The chain joins TRBV13 to TRBJ2-3, with D perhaps matching TRBD2 (7 bases). The V and J ends lost 3 bases and 4 bases respectively, with 11 bases between them. Germline assignment: CDR1 PRHDT and CDR2 FYEKMQ (reference sequence). The length of the CDR3 is 14 residues. The CDR3 coding sequence is TGTGCCAGCAGCTTGGGGGGGCGGTCAGATACGCAGTATTTT. This codes for CASSLGGRSDTQYF.

The chain recombines TRBV4-3 with TRBJ2-7; D is uncertain. V gave up 1 base and J gave up 1 base, with 8 bases separating them. CDR3 length: 14 residues. Germline CDR1 and CDR2: LGHNA and YSLEER. CDR3 protein: CASSQVLGSYEQYF. Here the CDR3 DNA reads TGCGCCAGCAGCCAAGTTTTAGGGTCCTACGAGCAGTACTTC.

This rearrangement joins TRBV30 to TRBJ2-1; D unclear. The V gene lost 1 base and the J gene lost 4 bases, with 11 bases spanning the gap. Germline loops: CDR1 GTSNPN, CDR2 SVGIG (reference sequence). The CDR3 is 14 residues long. CDR3 sequence reads: CAWSGETFYNEQFF. The CDR3 DNA follows: TGTGCCTGGAGTGGCGAGACATTTTACAATGAGCAGTTCTTC.

The rearrangement links TRBV6-4 to TRBJ2-1; TRBD2 might be the D (6 bases). Germline V gene sequence: CDR1 MRHNA, CDR2 SNTAGT. V was trimmed by 0 bases and J by 4 bases, leaving 13 bases between them. The CDR3 is 16 residues long. The CDR3 bases are TGTGCCAGCAGTGACTCGGCGGGGAGAGGGTACAATGAGCAGTTCTTC. Its translation is CASSDSAGRGYNEQFF.

The gene calls are TRBV24-1 and TRBJ2-7; 8 bases map to TRBD1. V lost 7 bases and J lost 6; bases outside the gene matches: 7. This CDR3 comprises 13 residues. Germline V gives CDR1 KGHDR, CDR2 SFDVKD. As DNA, the CDR3 is TGTGCCACCAGAAGCAAGACAGGGGCCGAGCAGTACTTC. Its translation is CATRSKTGAEQYF.

The CDR3 DNA sequence: TGTGCCAGCAGCCCAGGGGGGACTTGGACTGAAGCTTTCTTT. Its protein product is CASSPGGTWTEAFF. The chain uses TRBV12-3 or TRBV12-4 and TRBJ1-1; 7 nucleotides align to TRBD1. CDR3 length: 14 residues. The V and J ends lost 6 bases and 5 bases, in that order; junction bases with no gene match: 9.

V and J are TRBV15 and TRBJ1-1; no firm D call. V lost 4 bases to trimming and J lost 0 bases, with 6 bases between them. The CDR3 is 13 amino acids. Germline V gene sequence: CDR1 LNHNV, CDR2 YYDKDF (reference sequence). The CDR3 region has the DNA TGTGCCACCAGCAAGTCCCTGAACACTGAAGCTTTCTTT. Its protein product is CATSKSLNTEAFF. Based on the CDR3 plus reference TRBV15 and TRBJ1-1, the full variable domain is DAMVIQNPRYQVTQFGKPVTLSCSQTLNHNVMYWYQQKSSQAPKLLFHYYDKDFNNEADTPDNFQSRRPNTSFCFLDIRSPGLGDTAMYLCATSKSLNTEAFFGQGTRLTVV.

The gene calls are TRBV5-4 and TRBJ2-3; no definite D call. Germline V CDR1 and CDR2: SGHNT, YYREEE (reference sequence). The CDR3 runs to 12 residues. The ends were cut back, 4 bases at V and 4 bases at J, with 7 bases in the middle. The CDR3, as DNA: TGTGCCAGCAGCCCGAGCCCAGATACGCAGTATTTT. Translated: CASSPSPDTQYF.

The sample holds one count of this clonotype. This rearrangement joins TRBV6-5 to TRBJ1-1; no clear D. Trimming cost V 8 bases and J 1 base, with 11 bases left between them. Germline V lookup: CDR1 MNHEY, CDR2 SVGAGI. This CDR3 region has 13 residues. Here the CDR3 DNA reads TGTGCCAGCGGTGGAGCAACGAACACTGAAGCTTTCTTT. This gives the protein CASGGATNTEAFF.

The rearrangement joins TRBV5-1 to TRBJ1-1, with 10 bases aligning to TRBD1. V lost 4 bases, J lost 3 bases, and 12 bases stayed unmatched. Germline values: CDR1 SGHRS, CDR2 YFSETQ. The length of the CDR3 is 17 residues. CDR3 amino acids: CASSPWTGGKRDTEAFF. CDR3 in DNA: TGCGCCAGCAGCCCCTGGACAGGGGGTAAGAGGGACACTGAAGCTTTCTTT. The whole variable domain, filled in from reference TRBV5-1 and TRBJ1-1, reads KAGVTQTPRYLIKTRGQQVTLSCSPISGHRSVSWYQQTPGQGLQFLFEYFSETQRNKGNFPGRFSGRQFSNSRSEMNVSTLELGDSALYLCASSPWTGGKRDTEAFFGQGTRLTVV.